This T cell receptor beta chain was captured by sequencing in a study of CD4+ T cells in melanoma. Study findings and constraints: A reported correlation linked neoantigen-specific CD4+ T cells to CD8+, macrophage and B cell function. In melanoma, neoantigen-specific CD4+ T cells reportedly differed in differentiation state.

The table came from immunoSEQ multiplex PCR; TCRdb's copy has only in-frame clones and leaves some out. The sample consists of more than 90,000 clones, 92% of them appearing once. As for this clone: The antigen is undetermined.

Germline loops: CDR1 SGDLS, CDR2 YYNGEE. Trimming stripped 4 bases from V and 8 bases from J, with 19 bases between. This CDR3 has 15 amino acids. This chain uses TRBV9 with TRBJ2-1; D call uncertain. Sequences were obtained from peripheral blood. The receptor comes from a human donor with melanoma. CDR3 amino acids: CASSPIGNFGDEQFF. In DNA, the CDR3 is TGTGCCAGCAGCCCAATCGGCAATTTTGGCGATGAGCAGTTCTTC. Full variable domain (rest looked up from reference TRBV9 and TRBJ2-1): DSGVTQTPKHLITATGQRVTLRCSPRSGDLSVYWYQQSLDQGLQFLIQYYNGEERAKGNILERFSAQQFPDLHSELNLSSLELGDSALYFCASSPIGNFGDEQFFGPGTRLTVL.